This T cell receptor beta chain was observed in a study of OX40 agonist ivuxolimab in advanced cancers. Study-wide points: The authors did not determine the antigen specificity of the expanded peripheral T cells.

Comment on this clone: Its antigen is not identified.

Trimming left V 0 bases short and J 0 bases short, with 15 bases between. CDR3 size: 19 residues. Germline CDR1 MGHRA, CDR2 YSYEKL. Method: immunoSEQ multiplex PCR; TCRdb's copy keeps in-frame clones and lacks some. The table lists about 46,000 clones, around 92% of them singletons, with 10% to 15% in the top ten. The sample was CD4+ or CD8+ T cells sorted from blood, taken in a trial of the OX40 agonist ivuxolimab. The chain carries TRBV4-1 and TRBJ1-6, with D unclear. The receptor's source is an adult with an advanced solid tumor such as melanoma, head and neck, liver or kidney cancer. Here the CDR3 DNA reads TGCGCCAGCAGCCAAGAACCGGCGGAGGCTAGCTCCTATAATTCACCCCTCCACTTT. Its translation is CASSQEPAEASSYNSPLHF.